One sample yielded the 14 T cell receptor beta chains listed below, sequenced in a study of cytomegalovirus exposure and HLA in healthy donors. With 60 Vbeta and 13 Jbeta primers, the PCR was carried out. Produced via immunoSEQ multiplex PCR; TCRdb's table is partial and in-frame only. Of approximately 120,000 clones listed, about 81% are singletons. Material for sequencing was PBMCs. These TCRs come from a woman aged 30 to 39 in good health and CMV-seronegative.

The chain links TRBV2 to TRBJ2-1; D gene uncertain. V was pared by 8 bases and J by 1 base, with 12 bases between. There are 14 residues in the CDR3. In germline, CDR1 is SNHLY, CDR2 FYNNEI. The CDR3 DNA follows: TGTGCCAGCTTCCGGAGCGCTTCCTACAATGAGCAGTTCTTC. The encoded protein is CASFRSASYNEQFF.

CDR3 in DNA: TGTGTGGTCACCGGGGGGTTTGGCCAAGAGACCCAGTACTTC. This gives the protein CVVTGGFGQETQYF. The chain uses TRBV7-8 and TRBJ2-5; TRBD2 agrees at 7 bases. The germline gives CDR1 SGHVS, CDR2 FQNEAQ. This CDR3 contains 14 residues.

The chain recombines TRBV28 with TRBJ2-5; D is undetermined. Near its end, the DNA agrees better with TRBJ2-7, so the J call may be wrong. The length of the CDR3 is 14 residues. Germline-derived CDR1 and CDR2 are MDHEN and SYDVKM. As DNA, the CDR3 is TGTGCCAGCAGTTCCCCCTCTTTGGACTACGAGCAGTACTTC. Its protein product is CASSSPSLDYEQYF.

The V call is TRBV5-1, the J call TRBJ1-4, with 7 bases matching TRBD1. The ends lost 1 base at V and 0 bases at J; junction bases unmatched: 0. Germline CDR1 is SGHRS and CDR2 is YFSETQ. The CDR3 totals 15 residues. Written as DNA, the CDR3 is TGCGCCAGCAGCTTGACAGGGGCAACTAATGAAAAACTGTTTTTT. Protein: CASSLTGATNEKLFF.

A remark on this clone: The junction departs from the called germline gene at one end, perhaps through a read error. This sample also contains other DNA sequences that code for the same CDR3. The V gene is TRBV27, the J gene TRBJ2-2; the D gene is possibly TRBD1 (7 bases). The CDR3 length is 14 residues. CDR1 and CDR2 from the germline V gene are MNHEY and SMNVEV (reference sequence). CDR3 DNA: TGTGCCAGCGGGGGGACAGTGAACACCGGGGAGCTGTTTTTC. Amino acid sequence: CASGGTVNTGELFF.

DNA of the CDR3: TGTGCCAGCAACCAGGACAGGGCGGGCAATCAGCCCCAGCATTTT. Residues: CASNQDRAGNQPQHF. The chain uses TRBV6-1 and TRBJ1-5; 8 bases are a match to TRBD1. The CDR3 runs 15 residues. V lost 7 bases, J lost 2 bases, and 7 bases stayed unmatched. Germline CDR1 and CDR2: MNHNS and SASEGT.

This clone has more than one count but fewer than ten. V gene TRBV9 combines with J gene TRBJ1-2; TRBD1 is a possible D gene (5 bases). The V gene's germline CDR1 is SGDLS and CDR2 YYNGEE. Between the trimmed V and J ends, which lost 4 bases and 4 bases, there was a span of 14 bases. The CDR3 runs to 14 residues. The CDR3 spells CASSSPGGIYGYTF. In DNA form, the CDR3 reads TGTGCCAGCAGCTCCCCTGGGGGGATCTATGGCTACACCTTC.

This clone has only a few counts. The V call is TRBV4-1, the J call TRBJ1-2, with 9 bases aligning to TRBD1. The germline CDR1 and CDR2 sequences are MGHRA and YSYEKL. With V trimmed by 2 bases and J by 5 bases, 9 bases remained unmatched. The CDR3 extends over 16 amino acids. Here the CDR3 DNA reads TGCGCCAGCAGCCAACCAAACAGGGGGCGCGGGTATGGCTACACCTTC. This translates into CASSQPNRGRGYGYTF.

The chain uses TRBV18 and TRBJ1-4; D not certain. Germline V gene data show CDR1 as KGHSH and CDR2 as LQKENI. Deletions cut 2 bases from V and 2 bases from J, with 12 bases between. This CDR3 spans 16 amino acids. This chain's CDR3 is CASSPDSAGTNEKLFF. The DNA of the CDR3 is TGTGCCAGCTCACCAGACTCGGCGGGGACTAATGAAAAACTGTTTTTT. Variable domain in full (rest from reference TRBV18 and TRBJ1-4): NAGVMQNPRHLVRRRGQEARLRCSPMKGHSHVYWYRQLPEEGLKFMVYLQKENIIDESGMPKERFSAEFPKEGPSILRIQQVVRGDSAAYFCASSPDSAGTNEKLFFGSGTQLSVL.

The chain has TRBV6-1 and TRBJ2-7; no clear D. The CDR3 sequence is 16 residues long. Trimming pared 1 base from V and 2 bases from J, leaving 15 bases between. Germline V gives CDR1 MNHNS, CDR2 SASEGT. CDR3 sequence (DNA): TGTGCCAGCAGTGAAGACACTACAACCACGACCTACGAGCAGTACTTC. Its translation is CASSEDTTTTTYEQYF.

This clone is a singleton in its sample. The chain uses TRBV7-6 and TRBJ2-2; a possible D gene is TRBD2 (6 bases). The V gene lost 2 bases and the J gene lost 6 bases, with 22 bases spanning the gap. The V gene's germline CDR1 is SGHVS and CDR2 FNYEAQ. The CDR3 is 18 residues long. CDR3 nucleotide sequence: TGTGCCAGCAGCTTAAGGAGTAGTAGCGGATTGGAGGCCGGGGAGCTGTTTTTT. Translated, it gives CASSLRSSSGLEAGELFF.

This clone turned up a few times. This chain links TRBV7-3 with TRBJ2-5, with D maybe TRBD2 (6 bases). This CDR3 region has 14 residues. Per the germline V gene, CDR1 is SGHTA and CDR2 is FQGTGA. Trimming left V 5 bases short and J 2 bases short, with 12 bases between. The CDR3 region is CASSLIGGQETQYF. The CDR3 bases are TGTGCCAGCAGCCTCATCGGGGGTCAAGAGACCCAGTACTTC.

CDR3 loop: CASSQGGVNYGYTF. Written as DNA, the CDR3 is TGTGCCAGCAGCCAGGGGGGAGTTAACTATGGCTACACCTTC. The V call is TRBV25-1, the J call TRBJ1-2; 7 bases agree with TRBD1. Germline loops: CDR1 MGHDK, CDR2 SYGVNS. The CDR3 covers 14 residues. Unmatched junction bases numbered 5, after V lost 6 bases and J lost 1 base.

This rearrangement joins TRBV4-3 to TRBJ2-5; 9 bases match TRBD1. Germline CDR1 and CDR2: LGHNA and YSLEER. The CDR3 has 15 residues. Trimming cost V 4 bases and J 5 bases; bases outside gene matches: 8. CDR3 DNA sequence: TGCGCCAGCAGCCTCGGGACAGGGAATTCTGAGACCCAGTACTTC. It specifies CASSLGTGNSETQYF.